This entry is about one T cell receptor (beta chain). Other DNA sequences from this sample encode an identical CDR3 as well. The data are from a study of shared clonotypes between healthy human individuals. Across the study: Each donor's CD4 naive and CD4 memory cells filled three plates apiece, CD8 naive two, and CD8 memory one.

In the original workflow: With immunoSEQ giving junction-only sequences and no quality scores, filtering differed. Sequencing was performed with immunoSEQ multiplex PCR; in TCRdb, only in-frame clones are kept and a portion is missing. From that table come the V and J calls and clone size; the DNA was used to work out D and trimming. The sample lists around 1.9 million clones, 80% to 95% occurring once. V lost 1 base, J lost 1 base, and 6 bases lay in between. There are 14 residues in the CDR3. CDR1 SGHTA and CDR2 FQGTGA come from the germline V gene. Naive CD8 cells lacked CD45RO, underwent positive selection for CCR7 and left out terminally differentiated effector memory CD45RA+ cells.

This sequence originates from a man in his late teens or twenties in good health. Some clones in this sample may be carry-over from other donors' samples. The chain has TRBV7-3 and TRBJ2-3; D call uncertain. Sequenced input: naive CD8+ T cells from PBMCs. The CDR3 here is CASSLKGGTDTQYF. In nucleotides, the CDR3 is TGTGCCAGCAGCTTAAAGGGCGGCACAGATACGCAGTATTTT.